The clone carrying this T cell receptor (beta chain) qualifies as medium-sized. After removal of 4 bases from V and 0 bases from J, the junction contained 7 bases not matched to a gene. The germline CDR1 and CDR2 sequences are SQVTM and ANQGSEA. This CDR3 comprises 15 residues. The entry originates in a study of spatial heterogeneity in lung cancer. TCRdb reanalysed the 5' RACE reads using MiXCR and keeps one entry per CDR3 protein. The data contain about 120,000 distinct CDR3 sequences, 10% to 15% of them singletons. Described time point: blood at routine non-recurrence follow-up after resection. Researchers sequenced whole RNA taken from tumor, nontumor lung or frozen PBMC without sorting.

This chain links TRBV29-1 with TRBJ2-3, with 7 bases matching TRBD2. Sample: PBMCs, taken at follow-up. The TCR originated in a male donor with early-stage non-small cell lung cancer. The CDR3 region is CSVARGTTSTDTQYF. Here the CDR3 DNA reads TGCAGCGTTGCGCGGGGGACCACTAGCACAGATACGCAGTATTTT.